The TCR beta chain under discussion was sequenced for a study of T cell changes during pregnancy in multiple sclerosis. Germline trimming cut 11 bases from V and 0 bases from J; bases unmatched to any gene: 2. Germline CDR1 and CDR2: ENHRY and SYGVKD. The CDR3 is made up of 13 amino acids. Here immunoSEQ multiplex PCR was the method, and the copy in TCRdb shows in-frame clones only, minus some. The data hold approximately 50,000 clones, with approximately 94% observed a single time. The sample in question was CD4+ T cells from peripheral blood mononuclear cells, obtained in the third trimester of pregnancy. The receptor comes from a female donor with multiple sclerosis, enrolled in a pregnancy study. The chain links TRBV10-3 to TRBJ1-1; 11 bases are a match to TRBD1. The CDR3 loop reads CAGQGAMNTEAFF. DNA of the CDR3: TGTGCCGGACAGGGGGCGATGAACACTGAAGCTTTCTTT.